This T cell receptor beta chain was documented in a study of T cells in placental villitis. Background for the entire study: Placental TCR-beta repertoires were compared across villitis of unknown etiology, gestational-age-matched unaffected controls, and infectious villitis in order to test an allograft-versus-infection hypothesis. Here is what the overall study found, with its caveats: Higher CMV-specific clone frequencies were found in infectious CMV cases than in villitis of unknown etiology (about 0.0099 vs 0.00097), and no difference in CMV-specific clone frequencies was seen between villitis of unknown etiology and controls. Sequencing bulk tissue could not tell helper, regulatory or cytotoxic T cells apart, could not separate maternal from fetal T cells, and left out gamma-delta receptors. Paraffin blocks contained small amounts of decidua, so some captured T cells, especially in controls, may have been decidual rather than villous infiltrates.

Using the immunoSEQ v4 bias-controlled multiplex PCR assay, run blinded to group allocation, TCR-beta CDR3 regions were amplified from genomic DNA. Reference gene primers were added alongside TCR-beta primers to estimate nucleated cell and T cell quantities per sample. Sequencing of the libraries was performed on an Illumina MiSeq with a 100-cycle paired-end protocol. From the authors' description of their analysis: In the immunoSEQ Analyzer software, diversity and richness were calculated, with richness measured by iChao1 and clonality based on Pielou evenness and Shannon diversity on a 0-1 scale where a higher value means less diversity. Using confidence 3 and substitution 2, CDR3 amino acid sequences together with their V/J genes were queried against VDJdb for CMV, EBV and influenza A specificities. TCR-beta amino acid clonotype overlap between villitis of unknown etiology, infectious villitis and control repertoires was assessed with the Morisita-Horn index. This is the immuneACCESS table as TCRdb keeps it, with only in-frame sequences that have V and J called. A part of the clones is gone; compared with another copy, unresolved V genes explain less than half, and the rest is unexplained. The V and J calls and clone size are taken from that table; D and trimming were inferred from the DNA. The sample table lists around 3,100 clones, about 70% of them with a count of one. The ten biggest clones cover roughly 16% of the sample.

On this clone: No cognate antigen has been identified for it. The sample holds no much larger clone one base away, and base qualities are not on file.

Five infectious villitis placentae, four with confirmed cytomegalovirus and one with Toxoplasma gondii, were included and were not matched to other groups. In the infectious villitis group, the mothers were found to be younger and to have smaller fetuses, and preterm delivery or intrauterine demise was recorded in a couple of cases. Placentae were collected after delivery and examined grossly and histologically before archival tissue was selected. Five 10-micron scrolls were cut from each FFPE block, and DNA was then isolated using the AllPrep DNA/RNA FFPE Tissue kit. NanoDrop was used to check DNA concentration and purity, while a Bioanalyzer was used to assess RNA quality. V is shortened by 0 bases, J by 4 bases, and the region joining them spans 10 bases. The germline V gene supplies CDR1 SNHLY and CDR2 FYNNEI. From its cysteine to its phenylalanine, the CDR3 spans 14 amino acids. Kept here is only the CDR3 DNA, which spans 42 bases and is read in frame from base 1.

Material: placental tissue containing maternal and fetal cells. The TCR originated in a human patient with infectious villitis; the placental T cells may come from both mother and fetus. The V and J genes are TRBV2 and TRBJ2-7; the D gene may be TRBD1 or TRBD2, since each aligns over 5 bases. In nucleotide form, the sequence is TGTGCCAGCAGTGAAGCGGGGGTGGTTTACGAGCAGTACTTC. The translation is CASSEAGVVYEQYF.